This T cell receptor beta chain was recovered during a study of blood T cells in healthy people across ages. The CDR3 has 15 amino acids. Trimming at V came to 7 bases and at J to 7 bases, leaving 16 bases not matched to a gene. CDR1 is DFQATT, CDR2 SNEGSKA, per germline (reference sequence). All donors came from Russia, were Caucasian and healthy, and spanned ages roughly 6 to 95. They isolated at least 6 million PBMCs from each sample. Per sample, extraction of total RNA gave at least 5 micrograms in every case. Through a sample-barcoded 5' primer and a J-beta primer mix, a second PCR was run for roughly 6 to 11 cycles. Template switching added a 12-random-nucleotide identifier to every cDNA molecule. MiXCR was run by TCRdb on the 5' RACE reads, yielding one entry per CDR3 protein. This table has hundreds of thousands of distinct CDR3 sequences, 20% to 25% appearing once.

The sequenced sample was blood. The rearrangement uses TRBV20-1 and TRBJ2-1; 7 nucleotides line up with TRBD2. This sequence was found in a man in his 70s in good health. This CDR3 reads CSVGGGKGRGNEQFF. The CDR3 DNA sequence: TGCAGTGTCGGCGGGGGTAAGGGGCGTGGGAATGAGCAGTTCTTC.